The 4 T cell receptor beta chains in this list originate from one sample, sequenced in a study of control samples from healthy donors and cancer patients. The assay was immunoSEQ multiplex PCR, and TCRdb's table has in-frame clones only and misses some. The table includes roughly 40,000 clones, roughly 92% detected once. The material sequenced was blood. The receptors were gathered from a woman aged 45-59 years in good health.

The sample holds one count of this clone. This rearrangement joins TRBV10-3 to TRBJ1-1; 7 bases map to TRBD1. V was pared by 0 bases and J by 4 bases, with 8 bases of the junction left unmatched. The CDR3 totals 16 residues. Germline V CDR1 and CDR2: ENHRY, SYGVKD. CDR3 region: CAISESTQGVATEAFF. The CDR3, as DNA: TGTGCCATCAGTGAGTCGACTCAGGGGGTGGCCACTGAAGCTTTCTTT.

J is TRBJ1-6 and V is TRBV9; D unclear. Trimming shortened V by 0 bases and J by 10 bases, and 11 bases separated the two germline ends. This CDR3 has 14 residues. The germline CDR1 and CDR2 sequences are SGDLS and YYNGEE. This CDR3 reads CASSVEGRRSPLHF. CDR3 in DNA: TGTGCCAGCAGCGTAGAAGGGAGGAGGTCACCCCTCCACTTT.

This clone was recorded a few times. The V and J genes are TRBV20-1 and TRBJ2-2, with D uncertain. Trimming took off 7 bases at V and 5 bases at J, with 8 bases between the two ends. There are 11 residues in the CDR3. Germline V gene lookup returns CDR1 DFQATT and CDR2 SNEGSKA (reference sequence). The CDR3 DNA sequence: TGCAGTGTACAGTCAACCGGGGAGCTGTTTTTT. This encodes CSVQSTGELFF.

J is TRBJ2-4 and V is TRBV5-3, with TRBD1 identical over 8 bases. TRBV5-3 is flagged as an ORF with uncertain function. The V segment lost 1 base and the J segment 14 bases; nucleotides outside the gene matches: 11. The CDR3 length is 14 residues. In DNA, the CDR3 is TGTGCCAGAAGCTTGTGGCTACGGGACAGGCCAAAGTACTTC. This sequence encodes CARSLWLRDRPKYF.